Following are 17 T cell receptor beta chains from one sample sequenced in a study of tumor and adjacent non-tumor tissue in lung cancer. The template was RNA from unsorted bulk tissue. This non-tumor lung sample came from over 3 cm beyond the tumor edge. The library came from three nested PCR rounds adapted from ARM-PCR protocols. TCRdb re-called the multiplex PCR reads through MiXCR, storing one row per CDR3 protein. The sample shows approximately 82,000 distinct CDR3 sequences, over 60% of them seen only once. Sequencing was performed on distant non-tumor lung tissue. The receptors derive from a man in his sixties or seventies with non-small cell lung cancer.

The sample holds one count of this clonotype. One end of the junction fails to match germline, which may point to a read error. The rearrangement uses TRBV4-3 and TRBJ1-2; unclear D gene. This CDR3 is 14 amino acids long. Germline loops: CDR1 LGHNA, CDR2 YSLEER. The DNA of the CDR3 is TGCGCCAGCAGCCAAGTTGTGAGCGGAGATGGCTACGCCTTC. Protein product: CASSQVVSGDGYAF.

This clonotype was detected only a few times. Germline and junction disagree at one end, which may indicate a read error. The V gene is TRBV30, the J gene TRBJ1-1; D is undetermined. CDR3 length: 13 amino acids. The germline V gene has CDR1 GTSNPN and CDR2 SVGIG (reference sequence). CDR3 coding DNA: TGTGCCTGGAACCCAGGCTTGAACTCTGAAGCTTTCTTT. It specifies CAWNPGLNSEAFF.

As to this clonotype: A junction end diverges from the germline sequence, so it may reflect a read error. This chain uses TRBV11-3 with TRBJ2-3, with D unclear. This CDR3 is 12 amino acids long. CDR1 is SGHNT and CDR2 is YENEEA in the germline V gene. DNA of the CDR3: TGTGCCAGTAGCTTAACAGCGTTTACGCAGTATTTT. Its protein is CASSLTAFTQYF.

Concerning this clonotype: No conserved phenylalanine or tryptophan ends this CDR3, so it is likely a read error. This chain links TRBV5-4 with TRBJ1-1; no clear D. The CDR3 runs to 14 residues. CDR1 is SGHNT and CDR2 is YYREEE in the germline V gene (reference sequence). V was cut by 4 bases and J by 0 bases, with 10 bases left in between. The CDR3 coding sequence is TGTGCCAGCAGCATGGTTGGGGTGAACACTGAAGCTTTCATT. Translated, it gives CASSMVGVNTEAFI.

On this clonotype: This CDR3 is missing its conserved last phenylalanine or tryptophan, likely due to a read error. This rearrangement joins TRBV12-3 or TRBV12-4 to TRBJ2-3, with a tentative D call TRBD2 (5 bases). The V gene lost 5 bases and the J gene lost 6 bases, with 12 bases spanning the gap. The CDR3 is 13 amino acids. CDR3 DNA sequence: TGTGCCAGCAGTCCAGGAGGCGTCGATACGCAGTATGTT. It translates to CASSPGGVDTQYV.

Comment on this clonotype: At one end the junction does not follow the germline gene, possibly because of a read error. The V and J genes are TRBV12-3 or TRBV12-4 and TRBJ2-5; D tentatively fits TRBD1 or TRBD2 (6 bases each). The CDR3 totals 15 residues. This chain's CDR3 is CANSGLGGVVESQYF. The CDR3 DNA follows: TGTGCCAACAGCGGGCTAGGGGGAGTGGTGGAGAGCCAGTATTTC.

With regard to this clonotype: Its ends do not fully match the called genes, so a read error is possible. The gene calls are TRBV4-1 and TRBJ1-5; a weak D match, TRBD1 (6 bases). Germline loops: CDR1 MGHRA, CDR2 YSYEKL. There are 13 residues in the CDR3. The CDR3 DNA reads TGCGCCAGACGCTTAGGGGGGTCTCAGCACCAGCATTTT. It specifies CARRLGGSQHQHF.

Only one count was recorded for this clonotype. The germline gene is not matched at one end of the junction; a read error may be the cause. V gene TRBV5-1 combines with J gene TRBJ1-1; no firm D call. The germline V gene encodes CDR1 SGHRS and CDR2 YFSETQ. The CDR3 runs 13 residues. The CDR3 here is CDSSFVVGAEAFF. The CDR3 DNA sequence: TGCGACAGCAGCTTTGTGGTCGGGGCTGAAGCTTTCTTT.

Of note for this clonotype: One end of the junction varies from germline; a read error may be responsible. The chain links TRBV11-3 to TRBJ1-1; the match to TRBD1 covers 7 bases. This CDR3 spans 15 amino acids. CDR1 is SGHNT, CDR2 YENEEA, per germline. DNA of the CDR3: TGTGCCAGGAGCTTAGATTCCCTTGACAGGGTTGAAGTTTCCTTT. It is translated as CARSLDSLDRVEVSF.

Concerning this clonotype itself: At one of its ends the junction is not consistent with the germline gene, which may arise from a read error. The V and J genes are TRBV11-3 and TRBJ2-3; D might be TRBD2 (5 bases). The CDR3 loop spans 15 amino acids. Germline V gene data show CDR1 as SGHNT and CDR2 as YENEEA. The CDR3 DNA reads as TGTGCCAGCACACGTCGGGAAATAAGCACAGATACGCTGTATTTT. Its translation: CASTRREISTDTLYF.

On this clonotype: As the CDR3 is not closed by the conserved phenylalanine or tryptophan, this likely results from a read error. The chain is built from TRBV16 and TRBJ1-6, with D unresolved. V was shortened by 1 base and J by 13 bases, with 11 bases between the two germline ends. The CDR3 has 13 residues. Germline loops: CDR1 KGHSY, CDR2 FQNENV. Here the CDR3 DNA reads TGTGCCAGCAGCCAATTGTCCCAGGCGCCCCTCCACTCT. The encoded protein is CASSQLSQAPLHS.

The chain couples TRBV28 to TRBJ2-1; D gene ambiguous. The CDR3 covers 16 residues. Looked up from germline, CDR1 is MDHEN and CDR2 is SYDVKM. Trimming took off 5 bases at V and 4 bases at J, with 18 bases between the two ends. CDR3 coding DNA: TGTGCCAGCAGTCCCCGGGCGCGCGTGAGGTACAATGAGCAGTTCTTC. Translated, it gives CASSPRARVRYNEQFF.

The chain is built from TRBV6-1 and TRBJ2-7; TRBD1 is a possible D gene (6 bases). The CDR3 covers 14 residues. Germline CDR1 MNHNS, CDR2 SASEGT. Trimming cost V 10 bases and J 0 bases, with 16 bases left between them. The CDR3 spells CATTRMDSSYEQYF. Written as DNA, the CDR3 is TGTGCCACCACTCGGATGGACAGCTCCTACGAGCAGTACTTC.

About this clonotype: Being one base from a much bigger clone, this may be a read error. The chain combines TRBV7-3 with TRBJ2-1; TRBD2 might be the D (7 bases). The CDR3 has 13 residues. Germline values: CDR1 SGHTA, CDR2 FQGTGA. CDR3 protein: CVSSYGGANEQFF. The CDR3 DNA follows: TGTGTCAGCAGCTATGGGGGGGCCAATGAGCAGTTCTTC.

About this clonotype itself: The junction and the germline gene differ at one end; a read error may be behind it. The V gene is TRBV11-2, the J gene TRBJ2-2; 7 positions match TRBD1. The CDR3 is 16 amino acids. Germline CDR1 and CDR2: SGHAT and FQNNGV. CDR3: CASSLGGTGVAGELFF. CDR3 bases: TGTGCCAGCAGCTTAGGAGGCACAGGGGTTGCCGGGGAGCTCTTTTTT. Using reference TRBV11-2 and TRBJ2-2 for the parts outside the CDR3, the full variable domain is EAGVAQSPRYKIIEKRQSVAFWCNPISGHATLYWYQQILGQGPKLLIQFQNNGVVDDSQLPKDRFSAERLKGVDSTLKIQPAKLEDSAVYLCASSLGGTGVAGELFFGEGSRLTVL.

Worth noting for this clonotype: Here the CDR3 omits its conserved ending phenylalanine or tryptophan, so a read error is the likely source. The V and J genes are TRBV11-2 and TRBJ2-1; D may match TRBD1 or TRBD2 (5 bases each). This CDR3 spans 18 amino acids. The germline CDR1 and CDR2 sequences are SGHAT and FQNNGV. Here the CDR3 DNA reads TGTACCAGCAGCTTAGAACGTCTGGGGCGGGCTTCCTACAATGAGCAGTTCTGC. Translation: CTSSLERLGRASYNEQFC.

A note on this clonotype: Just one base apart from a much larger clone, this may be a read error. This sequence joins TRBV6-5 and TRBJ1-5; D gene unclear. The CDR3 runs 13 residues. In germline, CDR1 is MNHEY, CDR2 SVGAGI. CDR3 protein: CASKSDSNQPHHF. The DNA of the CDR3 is TGTGCCAGCAAGTCAGATAGCAATCAGCCCCATCATTTT.